These T cell receptor beta chains were read from a single sample in a study of T-cell reconstitution after alpha-beta-depleted transplantation in children. TCRdb ran MiXCR on the PCR reads and lists one entry per CDR3 protein. The data hold roughly 200,000 distinct CDR3 sequences, with roughly 6.6% observed a single time. The specimen comprised PBMCs, sampled before TCRalphabeta/CD19-depleted stem cell transplant. The receptor set was obtained from a boy aged 2 to 10 with acute lymphoblastic leukemia, due to receive a stem cell transplant. Both conserved end residues are part of each CDR3. A D gene is named only where the DNA matches it firmly. Size tells how often a clone was seen (once, few, many) or the class of an expanded clone, and some rows leave it out.

v_gene: TRBV18; j_gene: TRBJ2-7; abundance: -; d_gene: -; CDR3aa: CGLPPWPTLLWTPEQYF; CDR3nt: TGTGGGCTCCCTCCATGGCCAACTCTGCTATGGACACCAGAGCAGTACTTC
v_gene: TRBV7-8; j_gene: TRBJ2-7; abundance: many; d_gene: -; CDR3aa: CASSLPGHYEQYF; CDR3nt: TGTGCCAGCAGCCTACCGGGACACTACGAGCAGTACTTC
v_gene: TRBV7-2; j_gene: TRBJ1-5; abundance: many; d_gene: -; CDR3aa: CASSTDYSPQHF; CDR3nt: TGTGCCAGCAGCACCGATTACTCGCCCCAGCATTTT
v_gene: TRBV2; j_gene: TRBJ2-5; abundance: many; d_gene: TRBD2; CDR3aa: CASTLRAGVVTQYF; CDR3nt: TGTGCCAGCACCCTAAGAGCGGGAGTGGTGACCCAGTACTTC
v_gene: TRBV4-3; j_gene: TRBJ2-7; abundance: few; d_gene: -; CDR3aa: CASSQARGGPYEQYF; CDR3nt: TGCGCCAGCAGCCAAGCCCGGGGTGGGCCCTACGAGCAGTACTTC
v_gene: TRBV28; j_gene: TRBJ1-1; abundance: few; d_gene: -; CDR3aa: CASRPKWLSEAFF; CDR3nt: TGTGCCAGCAGGCCCAAGTGGCTTAGTGAAGCTTTCTTT
v_gene: TRBV11-2; j_gene: TRBJ1-5; abundance: -; d_gene: -; CDR3aa: CASSIQGGQPQHF; CDR3nt: TGTGCCAGCAGCATACAGGGTGGACAGCCCCAGCATTTT
v_gene: TRBV4-3; j_gene: TRBJ2-7; abundance: -; d_gene: -; CDR3aa: CASSHHGSDYEQYF; CDR3nt: TGCGCCAGCAGCCATCACGGGAGTGACTACGAGCAGTACTTC
v_gene: TRBV5-1; j_gene: TRBJ2-7; abundance: many; d_gene: -; CDR3aa: CASSLWTANYEQYF; CDR3nt: TGCGCCAGCAGCCTGTGGACGGCCAACTACGAGCAGTACTTC
v_gene: TRBV18; j_gene: TRBJ2-3; abundance: few; d_gene: -; CDR3aa: CASSRLADTQYF; CDR3nt: TGTGCCAGCTCAAGGTTGGCAGATACGCAGTATTTT
v_gene: TRBV2; j_gene: TRBJ1-1; abundance: -; d_gene: -; CDR3aa: CASSLQGYRNTEAFF; CDR3nt: TGTGCCAGTTCCCTTCAGGGGTATAGGAACACTGAAGCTTTCTTT
v_gene: TRBV18; j_gene: TRBJ2-3; abundance: many; d_gene: TRBD2; CDR3aa: CASSPPSAGVTDTQYF; CDR3nt: TGTGCCAGCTCACCACCGTCAGCGGGGGTCACAGATACGCAGTATTTT
v_gene: TRBV28; j_gene: TRBJ1-1; abundance: few; d_gene: TRBD1; CDR3aa: CASSLGTGVNTEAFF; CDR3nt: TGTGCCAGCAGTTTAGGGACAGGGGTGAACACTGAAGCTTTCTTT
v_gene: TRBV7-2; j_gene: TRBJ2-7; abundance: many; d_gene: -; CDR3aa: CASSEIESYEQYF; CDR3nt: TGTGCCAGCAGCGAAATAGAGTCCTACGAGCAGTACTTC
v_gene: TRBV28; j_gene: TRBJ1-5; abundance: many; d_gene: -; CDR3aa: CASSFGGVNQPQHF; CDR3nt: TGTGCCAGCAGTTTTGGAGGAGTCAATCAGCCCCAGCATTTT
v_gene: TRBV20-1; j_gene: TRBJ2-7; abundance: -; d_gene: -; CDR3aa: CSARDKTFSEQYF; CDR3nt: TGCAGTGCTAGAGACAAAACATTTAGTGAGCAGTACTTC
v_gene: TRBV4-2; j_gene: TRBJ1-3; abundance: -; d_gene: TRBD1; CDR3aa: CASTDQTGVFGNTIYF; CDR3nt: TGTGCCAGCACCGATCAGACAGGGGTTTTTGGAAACACCATATATTTT
v_gene: TRBV2; j_gene: TRBJ2-6; abundance: -; d_gene: -; CDR3aa: CASSRLLGDGANVLTF; CDR3nt: TGTGCCAGCAGTCGCCTGTTAGGGGACGGGGCCAACGTCCTGACTTTC
v_gene: TRBV11-2; j_gene: TRBJ2-1; abundance: -; d_gene: TRBD1; CDR3aa: CASSPPRDRGQFF; CDR3nt: TGTGCCAGCAGCCCTCCCCGGGACAGGGGTCAGTTCTTC
v_gene: TRBV4-3; j_gene: TRBJ2-7; abundance: many; d_gene: TRBD2; CDR3aa: CASSQGGAGAYEQYF; CDR3nt: TGCGCCAGCAGCCAAGGAGGGGCGGGGGCCTACGAGCAGTACTTC
v_gene: TRBV20-1; j_gene: TRBJ2-1; abundance: many; d_gene: TRBD2; CDR3aa: CSAREYSGRGVNNEQFF; CDR3nt: TGCAGTGCTAGAGAGTATAGCGGGAGGGGCGTGAACAATGAGCAGTTCTTC
v_gene: TRBV9; j_gene: TRBJ2-3; abundance: few; d_gene: -; CDR3aa: CASSVDPQGSPDTQYF; CDR3nt: TGTGCCAGCAGCGTTGATCCACAGGGTTCGCCAGATACGCAGTATTTT
v_gene: TRBV28; j_gene: TRBJ1-4; abundance: -; d_gene: -; CDR3aa: CASSLGGKGDEKLFF; CDR3nt: TGTGCCAGCAGTTTAGGGGGAAAGGGGGATGAAAAACTGTTTTTT
v_gene: TRBV14; j_gene: TRBJ2-1; abundance: few; d_gene: TRBD2; CDR3aa: CASSLQETSRSNEQFF; CDR3nt: TGTGCCAGCAGCCTCCAGGAGACTAGCAGATCGAATGAGCAGTTCTTC
v_gene: TRBV4-2; j_gene: TRBJ2-3; abundance: few; d_gene: -; CDR3aa: CASSQDSGGKMQYF; CDR3nt: TGTGCCAGCAGCCAAGATTCGGGCGGGAAGATGCAGTATTTT
v_gene: TRBV7-9; j_gene: TRBJ2-3; abundance: few; d_gene: -; CDR3aa: CASSPDRNTDTQYF; CDR3nt: TGTGCCAGCAGCCCGGACAGAAACACAGATACGCAGTATTTT
v_gene: TRBV12-3/TRBV12-4; j_gene: TRBJ2-5; abundance: many; d_gene: -; CDR3aa: CASSLLSTGSKTQYF; CDR3nt: TGTGCCAGCAGCCTACTTAGTACAGGGTCAAAGACCCAGTACTTC
v_gene: TRBV7-3; j_gene: TRBJ2-3; abundance: many; d_gene: -; CDR3aa: CASSLVPSYTQYF; CDR3nt: TGTGCCAGCAGCTTAGTGCCTTCGTATACGCAGTATTTT
v_gene: TRBV2; j_gene: TRBJ2-5; abundance: few; d_gene: TRBD2; CDR3aa: CASSGRLAGFMAETQYF; CDR3nt: TGTGCCAGCAGTGGCCGGCTAGCGGGGTTTATGGCAGAGACCCAGTACTTC
v_gene: TRBV27; j_gene: TRBJ2-1; abundance: -; d_gene: -; CDR3aa: CASSLLSRGAGSSYNEQFF; CDR3nt: TGTGCCAGCAGTTTATTGTCCCGGGGGGCGGGAAGCTCCTACAATGAGCAGTTCTTC
v_gene: TRBV5-5; j_gene: TRBJ2-3; abundance: many; d_gene: TRBD2; CDR3aa: CASSFGGVHTDTQYF; CDR3nt: TGTGCCAGCAGCTTCGGGGGGGTGCACACAGATACGCAGTATTTT
v_gene: TRBV9; j_gene: TRBJ2-2; abundance: few; d_gene: TRBD2; CDR3aa: CASSVGGRGGPGELFF; CDR3nt: TGTGCCAGCAGCGTAGGGGGGAGGGGAGGCCCCGGGGAGCTGTTTTTT
v_gene: TRBV5-1; j_gene: TRBJ2-1; abundance: few; d_gene: TRBD1; CDR3aa: CASSLGGQEFF; CDR3nt: TGCGCCAGCAGCTTGGGGGGACAGGAGTTCTTC
v_gene: TRBV5-5; j_gene: TRBJ2-7; abundance: few; d_gene: -; CDR3aa: CASSLSLESSYEQYF; CDR3nt: TGTGCCAGCAGCTTGTCGTTGGAGAGCTCCTACGAGCAGTACTTC
v_gene: TRBV9; j_gene: TRBJ2-7; abundance: few; d_gene: TRBD1; CDR3aa: CASSPEGQGGSYEQYF; CDR3nt: TGTGCCAGCAGCCCCGAGGGACAGGGAGGTTCCTACGAGCAGTACTTC